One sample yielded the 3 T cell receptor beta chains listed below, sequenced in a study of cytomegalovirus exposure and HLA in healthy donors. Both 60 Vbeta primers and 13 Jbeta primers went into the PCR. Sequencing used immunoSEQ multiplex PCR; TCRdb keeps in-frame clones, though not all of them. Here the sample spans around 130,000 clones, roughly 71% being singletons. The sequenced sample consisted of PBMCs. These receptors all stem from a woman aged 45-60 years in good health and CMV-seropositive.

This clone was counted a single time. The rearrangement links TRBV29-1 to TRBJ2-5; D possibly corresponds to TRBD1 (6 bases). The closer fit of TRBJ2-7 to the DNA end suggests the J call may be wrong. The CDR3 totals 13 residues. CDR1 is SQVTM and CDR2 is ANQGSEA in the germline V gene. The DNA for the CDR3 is TGCAGCGTTGAAGAGGGGGCCGCGGACGAGCAGTACTTC. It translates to CSVEEGAADEQYF.

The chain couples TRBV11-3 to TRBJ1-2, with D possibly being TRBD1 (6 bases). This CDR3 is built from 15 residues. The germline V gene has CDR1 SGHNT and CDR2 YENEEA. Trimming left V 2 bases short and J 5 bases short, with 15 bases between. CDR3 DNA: TGTGCCAGCAGCTTACACAGGGTGCCGCGATATGGCTACACCTTC. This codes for CASSLHRVPRYGYTF.

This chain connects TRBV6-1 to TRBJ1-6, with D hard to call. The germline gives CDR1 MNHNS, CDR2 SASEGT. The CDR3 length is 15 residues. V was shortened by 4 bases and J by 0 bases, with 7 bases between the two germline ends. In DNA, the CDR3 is TGTGCCAGCAGTGTTAGGAGCTCCTATAATTCACCCCTCCACTTT. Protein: CASSVRSSYNSPLHF.